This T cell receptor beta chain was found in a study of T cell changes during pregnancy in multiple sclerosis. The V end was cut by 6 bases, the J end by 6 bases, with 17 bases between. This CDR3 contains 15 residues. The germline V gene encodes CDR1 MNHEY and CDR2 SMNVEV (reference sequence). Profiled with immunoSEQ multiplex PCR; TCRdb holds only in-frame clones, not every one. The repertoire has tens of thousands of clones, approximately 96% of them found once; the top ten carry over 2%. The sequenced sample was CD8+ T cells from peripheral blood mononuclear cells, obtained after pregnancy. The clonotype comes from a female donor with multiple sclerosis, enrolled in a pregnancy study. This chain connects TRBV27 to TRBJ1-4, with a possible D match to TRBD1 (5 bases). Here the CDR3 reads CASSTKQVGHEKLFF. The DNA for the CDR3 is TGTGCCAGCAGCACCAAACAGGTCGGACATGAAAAACTGTTTTTT.